This record covers a single TCR beta chain. Its antigen remains unidentified. Per-base quality was not reported, and no clone a single base away is much larger than it. Trimming costs V 3 bases and J 7 bases, and their ends lie 18 bases apart. Based on the germline V gene, the CDR1 and CDR2 sequences are KGHSH and LQKENI. The CDR3 runs 15 amino acids, cysteine and phenylalanine included. Of all the DNA, just the CDR3 is kept, 45 bases in frame from base 1. These data come from a study of blood T cell repertoires in COVID-19 (dated by TCRdb to the early 2020s). At the level of the whole study: Collaborator samples came from the United States, Italy and Spain and covered acute and convalescent phases of COVID-19. HLA class I and class II types, where available, came from metadata supplied by the sample provider rather than from assay-based typing. Samples came from the ongoing ImmuneRACE study (first 160 participants) plus 1,254 subjects from 6 global collaborators. The material from the prospective study consisted of cDNA or gDNA derived from T cells, B-cell-depleted T cells, or PBMCs. The repertoires were made available in a free public database intended to serve as a resource for research on the immune response to SARS-CoV-2. Subjects who had been exposed to COVID-19, were actively infected with it, or had recovered from it provided the deeply sampled blood TCRbeta repertoires that made up the dataset. The sample metadata nearly always contained a de-identified subject ID, COVID-19 status, age in years and sex.

Each collaborating institution followed its own protocols to collect whole blood in K2EDTA tubes. For TCRbeta analysis, collaborators shipped samples as frozen whole blood, isolated PBMCs, or DNA extracted from either of those sample types. TCRbeta CDR3 regions were amplified from genomic DNA by means of the immunoSEQ Assay, a bias-controlled multiplex PCR. The source study handled its data this way. Within the assay, amplification of reference gene primers was used to estimate how many nucleated cells each sample contained. Sequence reads were collapsed and filtered to measure the absolute abundance of every unique TCRbeta CDR3 rearrangement. For each sample, productive Simpson clonality was calculated as the square root of Simpson's diversity index across productive rearrangements. Not all clones reach the TCRdb copy of this immuneACCESS table, which keeps in-frame sequences only. Checked studies attribute under half of the gap to unresolved V genes and leave the rest unexplained. Clone size and V and J calls were adopted from that table, with D and trimming inferred from the DNA. In this sample the table shows roughly 130,000 clones, about 80% of which occur a single time. Jointly, the top ten make up over 15% of the sample.

Study-wide findings and limitations: The amount of clinical and demographic metadata varied by source and participant and was provided uncurated.

Rearrangement joined TRBV18 to TRBJ1-2; the D gene lacks a confident call. The source is a woman in her forties or fifties with acute or convalescent COVID-19. Sequencing was done on a sample of peripheral blood. The CDR3 amino acid sequence is: CASSPVKEGIGGYTF. The nucleotide sequence reads TGTGCCAGCTCACCCGTTAAGGAGGGTATCGGTGGCTACACCTTC.